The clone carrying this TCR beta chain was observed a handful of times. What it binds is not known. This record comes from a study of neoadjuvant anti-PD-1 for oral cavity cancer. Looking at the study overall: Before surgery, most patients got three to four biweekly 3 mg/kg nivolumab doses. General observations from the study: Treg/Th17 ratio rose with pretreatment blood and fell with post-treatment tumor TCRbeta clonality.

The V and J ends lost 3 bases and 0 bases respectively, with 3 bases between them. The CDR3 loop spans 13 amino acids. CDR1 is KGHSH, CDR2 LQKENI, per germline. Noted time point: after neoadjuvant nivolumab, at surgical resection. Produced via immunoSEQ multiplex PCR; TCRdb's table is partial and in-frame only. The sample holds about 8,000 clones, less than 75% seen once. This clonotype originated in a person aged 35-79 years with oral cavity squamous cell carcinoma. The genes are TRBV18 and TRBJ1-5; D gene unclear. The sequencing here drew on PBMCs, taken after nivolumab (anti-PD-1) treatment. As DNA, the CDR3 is TGTGCCAGCTCACCCAATAGCAATCAGCCCCAGCATTTT. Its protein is CASSPNSNQPQHF.